These 13 T cell receptor beta chains originate from one sample sequenced in a study of metastatic and nonmetastatic thyroid tumors. Every patient underwent thyroid surgery untreated. From the PCR reads, TCRdb re-called clones with MiXCR. Found here are 10,000 to 13,000 clones, 35% to 45% of them singletons; the top ten hold less than 20%. The sequenced sample consisted of tumor tissue. The receptors were gathered from a female donor with papillary thyroid cancer or a benign thyroid nodule (not recorded which). Some clones in this sample may be carry-over from other donors' samples.

This chain links TRBV9 with TRBJ1-5; D is ambiguous. There are 15 residues in the CDR3. Between the trimmed V and J ends, which lost 2 bases and 0 bases, there was a span of 9 bases. Germline CDR1 reads SGDLS; CDR2 reads YYNGEE. CDR3 DNA: TGTGCCAGCAGCGTCGGGGTTTATAGCAATCAGCCCCAGCATTTT. This translates into CASSVGVYSNQPQHF. Full variable domain (outside the CDR3, taken from reference TRBV9 and TRBJ1-5): DSGVTQTPKHLITATGQRVTLRCSPRSGDLSVYWYQQSLDQGLQFLIQYYNGEERAKGNILERFSAQQFPDLHSELNLSSLELGDSALYFCASSVGVYSNQPQHFGDGTRLSIL.

The chain uses TRBV5-1 and TRBJ2-3; D is possibly TRBD1 (6 bases). The CDR3 totals 15 residues. Trimming shortened V by 4 bases and J by 6 bases, and 18 bases separated the two germline ends. Germline lookup yields CDR1 SGHRS and CDR2 YFSETQ. CDR3: CASSRDFDRTDTQYF. Written as DNA, the CDR3 is TGCGCCAGCAGCCGAGACTTTGACAGGACCGATACGCAGTATTTT.

This chain's CDR3 is CASSLGEKETQYF. CDR3 nucleotide sequence: TGTGCCAGCAGTTTAGGGGAGAAAGAGACCCAGTACTTC. The chain carries TRBV12-3 or TRBV12-4 and TRBJ2-5; possible D gene TRBD2, 5 bases. The CDR3 contains 13 residues. V lost 1 base, J lost 3 bases, and 6 bases lay in between.

This clone was seen a single time. The V gene is TRBV9, the J gene TRBJ1-3; unclear D gene. CDR1 and CDR2 from the germline V gene are SGDLS and YYNGEE. Trimming left V 3 bases short and J 2 bases short, with 9 bases between. This CDR3 spans 14 amino acids. The CDR3 is CASSEISAGNTIYF. In DNA form, the CDR3 reads TGTGCCAGCAGCGAGATCTCGGCTGGAAACACCATATATTTT. Supplemented by reference TRBV9 and TRBJ1-3, the full variable domain reads DSGVTQTPKHLITATGQRVTLRCSPRSGDLSVYWYQQSLDQGLQFLIQYYNGEERAKGNILERFSAQQFPDLHSELNLSSLELGDSALYFCASSEISAGNTIYFGEGSWLTVV.

This clone was recorded once. The rearrangement links TRBV19 to TRBJ1-5; TRBD1 might be the D (5 bases). Between the trimmed V and J ends, which lost 8 bases and 2 bases, there was a span of 22 bases. The CDR3 runs 17 residues. Per the germline V gene, CDR1 is LNHDA and CDR2 is SQIVND (reference sequence). The CDR3 here is CASRGVAASRRNQPQHF. CDR3 nucleotides: TGTGCCAGTCGGGGGGTCGCAGCTTCGCGGCGCAATCAGCCCCAGCATTTT.

The V call is TRBV11-2, the J call TRBJ1-6; TRBD1 might be the D (5 bases). V lost 0 bases, J lost 14 bases, and 23 bases lay in between. The CDR3 sequence is 17 residues long. The germline V gene has CDR1 SGHAT and CDR2 FQNNGV. Written as DNA, the CDR3 is TGTGCCAGCAGCTTAGATTTGCCGGGGCTCCCCCTCGGGTCCCTCCACTTT. Its translation: CASSLDLPGLPLGSLHF.

Details on this clone: The junction departs from the called germline gene at one end, perhaps through a read error. The chain employs TRBV20-1 and TRBJ1-2, with D possibly being TRBD1 (6 bases). The CDR3 has 13 residues. Germline CDR1 and CDR2: DFQATT and SNEGSKA (reference sequence). The CDR3 reads CGASHGQIYGYTF. The CDR3 DNA is TGCGGTGCTAGTCACGGACAGATCTATGGCTACACCTTC.

This CDR3 is CASSLAWTGGETQYF. CDR3 bases: TGTGCCAGCAGCTTAGCATGGACAGGGGGAGAGACCCAGTACTTC. V usage is TRBV7-8 and J usage is TRBJ2-5, with 10 positions matching TRBD1. Germline-derived CDR1 and CDR2 are SGHVS and FQNEAQ. This CDR3 is built from 15 residues. The ends lost 0 bases at V and 4 bases at J; junction bases unmatched: 2.

The table lists this clone with many counts. The V gene is TRBV4-2, the J gene TRBJ1-1; unclear D gene. Germline V CDR1 and CDR2: LGHNA, YNFKEQ. The ends were cut back, 0 bases at V and 1 base at J, with 6 bases in the middle. There are 14 residues in the CDR3. The CDR3 DNA is TGTGCCAGCAGCCAAGATCAGAAGAACACTGAAGCTTTCTTT. Its protein is CASSQDQKNTEAFF.

In its sample, this clone was seen a few times. The genes are TRBV4-1 and TRBJ1-3; D gene unclear. V gave up 2 bases and J gave up 0 bases, with 8 bases separating them. Germline CDR1 reads MGHRA; CDR2 reads YSYEKL. This CDR3 has 15 residues. Here the CDR3 reads CASSQHGASGNTIYF. The CDR3 DNA reads as TGCGCCAGCAGCCAACACGGAGCCTCTGGAAACACCATATATTTT.

The chain recombines TRBV4-3 with TRBJ2-3, with TRBD1 identical over 7 bases. The CDR3 spans 15 residues. After removal of 0 bases from V and 3 bases from J, the junction contained 3 bases not matched to a gene. CDR1 is LGHNA and CDR2 is YSLEER in the germline V gene. CDR3 sequence reads: CASSQDYRGTDTQYF. In DNA, the CDR3 is TGCGCCAGCAGCCAAGATTACAGGGGTACAGATACGCAGTATTTT.

This chain connects TRBV5-1 to TRBJ2-1; no clear D. Germline CDR1 and CDR2: SGHRS and YFSETQ. V gave up 4 bases and J gave up 0 bases, with 8 bases separating them. The CDR3 has 14 amino acids. This CDR3 reads CASSLASSYNEQFF. In DNA, the CDR3 is TGCGCCAGCAGCCTCGCGAGCTCCTACAATGAGCAGTTCTTC.

The genes are TRBV20-1 and TRBJ2-7; maybe TRBD1 (6 bases). The germline V gene encodes CDR1 DFQATT and CDR2 SNEGSKA (reference sequence). The CDR3 covers 14 residues. V shed 5 bases and J shed 4 bases, with 18 bases lying between them. Here the CDR3 reads CSAEGPTRGYEQYF. For the CDR3, the DNA is TGCAGTGCTGAGGGCCCAACGAGGGGGTACGAGCAGTACTTC.